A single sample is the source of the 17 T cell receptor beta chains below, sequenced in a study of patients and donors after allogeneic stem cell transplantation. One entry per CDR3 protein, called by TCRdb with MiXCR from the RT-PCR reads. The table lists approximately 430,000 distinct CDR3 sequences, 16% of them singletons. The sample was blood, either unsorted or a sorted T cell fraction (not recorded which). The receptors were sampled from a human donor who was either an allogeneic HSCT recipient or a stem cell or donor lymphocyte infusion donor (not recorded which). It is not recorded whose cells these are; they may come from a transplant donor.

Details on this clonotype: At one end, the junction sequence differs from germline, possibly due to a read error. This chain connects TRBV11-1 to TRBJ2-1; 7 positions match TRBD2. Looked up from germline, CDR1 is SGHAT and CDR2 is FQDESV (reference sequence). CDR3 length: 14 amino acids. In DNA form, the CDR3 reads TGTGCCAGCAGCTGGGAGGGGACCTATAATGAGCAGTTCTTC. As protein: CASSWEGTYNEQFF. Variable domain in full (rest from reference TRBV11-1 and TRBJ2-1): EAEVAQSPRYKITEKSQAVAFWCDPISGHATLYWYRQILGQGPELLVQFQDESVVDDSQLPKDRFSAERLKGVDSTLKIQPAELGDSAMYLCASSWEGTYNEQFFGPGTRLTVL.

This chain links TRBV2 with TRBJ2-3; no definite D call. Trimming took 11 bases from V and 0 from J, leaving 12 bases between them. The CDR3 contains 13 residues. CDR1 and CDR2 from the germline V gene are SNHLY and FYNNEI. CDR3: CAVNSVSTDTQYF. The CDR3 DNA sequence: TGTGCCGTAAACTCGGTGAGCACAGATACGCAGTATTTT.

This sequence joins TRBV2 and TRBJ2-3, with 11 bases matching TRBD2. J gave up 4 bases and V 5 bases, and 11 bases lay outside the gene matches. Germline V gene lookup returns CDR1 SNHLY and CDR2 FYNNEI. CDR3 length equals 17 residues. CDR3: CASSSISGGAGPDTQYF. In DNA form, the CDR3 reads TGTGCCAGCAGTTCAATTAGCGGGGGGGCCGGTCCAGATACGCAGTATTTT.

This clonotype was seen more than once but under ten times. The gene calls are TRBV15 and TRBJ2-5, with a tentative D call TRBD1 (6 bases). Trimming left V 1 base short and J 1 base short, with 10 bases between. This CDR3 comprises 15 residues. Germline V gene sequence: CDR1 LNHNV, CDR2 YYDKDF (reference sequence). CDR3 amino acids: CATSRGRQVQETQYF. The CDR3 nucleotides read TGTGCCACCAGCAGAGGCCGACAGGTCCAAGAGACCCAGTACTTC.

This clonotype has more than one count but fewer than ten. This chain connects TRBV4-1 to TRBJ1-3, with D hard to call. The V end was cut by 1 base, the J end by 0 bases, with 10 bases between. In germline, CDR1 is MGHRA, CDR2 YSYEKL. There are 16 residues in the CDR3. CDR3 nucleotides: TGCGCCAGCAGCCAAGTTCGCCGGATCTCTGGAAACACCATATATTTT. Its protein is CASSQVRRISGNTIYF.

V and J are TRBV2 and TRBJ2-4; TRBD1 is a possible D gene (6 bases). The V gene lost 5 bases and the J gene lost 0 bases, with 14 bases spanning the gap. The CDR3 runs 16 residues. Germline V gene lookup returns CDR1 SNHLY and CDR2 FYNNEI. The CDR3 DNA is TGTGCCAGCAGTTCAGACGGGACAATAGCCAAAAACATTCAGTACTTC. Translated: CASSSDGTIAKNIQYF. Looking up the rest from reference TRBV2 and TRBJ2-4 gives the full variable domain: EPEVTQTPSHQVTQMGQEVILRCVPISNHLYFYWYRQILGQKVEFLVSFYNNEISEKSEIFDDQFSVERPDGSNFTLKIRSTKLEDSAMYFCASSSDGTIAKNIQYFGAGTRLSVL.

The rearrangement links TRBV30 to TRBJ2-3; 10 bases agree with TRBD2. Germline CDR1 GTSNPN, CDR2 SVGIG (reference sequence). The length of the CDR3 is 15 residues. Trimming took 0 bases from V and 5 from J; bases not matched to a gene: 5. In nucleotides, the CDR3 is TGTGCCTGGAGTGTGGTAGCGGGAGGAAAAGATACGCAGTATTTT. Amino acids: CAWSVVAGGKDTQYF. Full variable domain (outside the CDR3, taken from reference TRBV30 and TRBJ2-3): SQTIHQWPATLVQPVGSPLSLECTVEGTSNPNLYWYRQAAGRGLQLLFYSVGIGQISSEVPQNLSASRPQDRQFILSSKKLLLSDSGFYLCAWSVVAGGKDTQYFGPGTRLTVL.

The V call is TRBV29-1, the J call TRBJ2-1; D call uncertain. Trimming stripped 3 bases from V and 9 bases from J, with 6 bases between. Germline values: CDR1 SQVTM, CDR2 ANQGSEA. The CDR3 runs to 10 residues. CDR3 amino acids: CSVDGGEQFF. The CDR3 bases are TGCAGCGTTGACGGTGGTGAGCAGTTCTTC.

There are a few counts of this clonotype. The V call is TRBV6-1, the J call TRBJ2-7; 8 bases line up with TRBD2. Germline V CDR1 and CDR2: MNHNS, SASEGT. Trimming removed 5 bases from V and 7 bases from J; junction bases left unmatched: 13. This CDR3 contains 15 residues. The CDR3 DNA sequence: TGTGCCAGCAGTCCATTGGGACTAGGGGCAAATGAGCAGTACTTC. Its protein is CASSPLGLGANEQYF.

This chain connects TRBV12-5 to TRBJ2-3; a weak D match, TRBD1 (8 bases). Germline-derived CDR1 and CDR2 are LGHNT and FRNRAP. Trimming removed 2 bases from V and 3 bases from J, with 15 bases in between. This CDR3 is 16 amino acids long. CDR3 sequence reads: CASGLSQGGWTDTQYF. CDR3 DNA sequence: TGTGCTAGTGGTTTGTCACAGGGGGGGTGGACAGATACGCAGTATTTT.

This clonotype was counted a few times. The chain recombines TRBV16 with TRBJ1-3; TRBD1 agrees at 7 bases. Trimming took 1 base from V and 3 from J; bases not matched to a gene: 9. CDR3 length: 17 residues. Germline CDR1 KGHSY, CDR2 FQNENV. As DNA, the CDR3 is TGTGCCAGCAGCCAATTCGGGGACAGATCGGTTGGAAACACCATATATTTT. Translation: CASSQFGDRSVGNTIYF.

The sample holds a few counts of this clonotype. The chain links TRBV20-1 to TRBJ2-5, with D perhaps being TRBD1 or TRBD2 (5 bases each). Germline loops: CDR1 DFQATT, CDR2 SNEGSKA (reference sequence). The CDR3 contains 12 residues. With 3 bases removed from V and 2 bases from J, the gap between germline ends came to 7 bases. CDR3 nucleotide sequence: TGCAGTGCTAGGAGGGGTCAAGAGACCCAGTACTTC. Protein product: CSARRGQETQYF.

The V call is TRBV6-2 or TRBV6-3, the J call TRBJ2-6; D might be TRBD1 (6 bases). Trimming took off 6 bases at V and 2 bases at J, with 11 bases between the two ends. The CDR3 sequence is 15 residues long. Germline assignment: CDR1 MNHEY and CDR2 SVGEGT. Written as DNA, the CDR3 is TGTGCCAGCAGCAGGGGAGCCGCTGGGGCCAACGTCCTGACTTTC. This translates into CASSRGAAGANVLTF.

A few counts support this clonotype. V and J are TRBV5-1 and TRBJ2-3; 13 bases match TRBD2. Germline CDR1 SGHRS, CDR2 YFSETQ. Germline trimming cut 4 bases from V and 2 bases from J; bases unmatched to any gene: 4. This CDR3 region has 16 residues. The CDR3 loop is CASSDGLAGVTDTQYF. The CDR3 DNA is TGCGCCAGCAGCGATGGACTAGCGGGAGTCACAGATACGCAGTATTTT.

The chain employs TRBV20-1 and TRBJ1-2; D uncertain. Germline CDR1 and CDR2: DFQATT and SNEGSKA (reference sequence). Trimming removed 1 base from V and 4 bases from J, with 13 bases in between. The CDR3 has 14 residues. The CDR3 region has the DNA TGCAGTGCTAGAGGCGCGGTTGAGGGCTATGGCTACACCTTC. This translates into CSARGAVEGYGYTF.

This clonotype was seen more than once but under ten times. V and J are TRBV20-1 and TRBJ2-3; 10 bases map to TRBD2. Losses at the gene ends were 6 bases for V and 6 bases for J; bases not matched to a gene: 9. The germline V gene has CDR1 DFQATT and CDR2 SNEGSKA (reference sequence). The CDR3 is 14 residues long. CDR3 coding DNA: TGCAGTGCCGCACCTAGCGGGAGAGGGGATACGCAGTATTTT. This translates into CSAAPSGRGDTQYF.

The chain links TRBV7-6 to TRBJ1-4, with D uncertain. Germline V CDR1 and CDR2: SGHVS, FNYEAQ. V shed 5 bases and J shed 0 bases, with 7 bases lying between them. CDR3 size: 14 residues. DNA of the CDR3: TGTGCCAGCAGCCTGACTTCAACTAATGAAAAACTGTTTTTT. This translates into CASSLTSTNEKLFF.